This T cell receptor (beta chain) was sequenced in a study of T cell clonotyping in hematopoietic cell transplantation. Whole-study findings and limits: After transplant, recipient diversity fell while pathologically expanded clonotypes grew through day 180. At the given depth, recipient repertoires were over 95% de novo clonotypes.

Produced via immunoSEQ multiplex PCR; TCRdb's table is partial and in-frame only. Here the sample spans about 29,000 clones, more than 85% being singletons. Recipients were bled about 28 days pretransplant and at posttransplant days 30, 100, 180. As to this clone: Its specificity is unknown.

The junction had 5 bases not matched to a gene; V was cut back by 9 bases and J by 2 bases. This CDR3 contains 13 residues. Germline CDR1 MRHNA, CDR2 SNTAGT. Sequenced material: PBMCs, taken 100 days after allogeneic stem cell transplant. The clonotype comes from a female patient aged 50-59 years who had an allogeneic stem cell transplant from a related donor, so the T cells may come from the graft donor. Some clones in this sample may be carry-over from other donors' samples. The chain employs TRBV6-4 and TRBJ2-7, with 9 bases lining up with TRBD1. This CDR3 reads CARSGTGPYEQYF. CDR3 in DNA: TGTGCCAGATCCGGGACAGGGCCCTACGAGCAGTACTTC.